This T cell receptor beta chain was sequenced in a study of blood T cell repertoires in COVID-19 (dated by TCRdb to the early 2020s). Regarding the complete study: Samples from collaborators originated in the United States, Italy and Spain and spanned both the acute and convalescent phases of COVID-19. Where available, HLA class I and class II types were obtained from metadata supplied by the sample provider rather than from assay-based typing. Samples were obtained from the ongoing ImmuneRACE study (first 160 participants) and from about 1,300 subjects provided by 6 global collaborators. Deeply sampled blood TCRbeta repertoires from subjects exposed to, actively infected with, or recovered from COVID-19 were included in the dataset. The material from the prospective study consisted of cDNA or gDNA derived from T cells, B-cell-depleted T cells, or PBMCs. The repertoires were released in a freely available public database meant as a resource for research on the immune response to SARS-CoV-2. Nearly every sample came with metadata listing a de-identified subject ID, COVID-19 status, age in years and sex. What the work shows at the level of the full study, not this receptor alone: Clinical and demographic metadata were provided uncurated, with the amount varying by source and participant.

Comment on this clone: Its antigen specificity is not known. The sample holds no much larger clone one base away, and base qualities are not on file.

The germline V gene provides CDR1 SGHRS and CDR2 YFSETQ. V is shortened by 4 bases, J by 0 bases, and the region joining them spans 17 bases. The CDR3 covers 17 residues, taking in both the cysteine and the phenylalanine. The read is trimmed to its CDR3 DNA, 51 bases read in frame from base 1. TCRbeta CDR3 regions were amplified from genomic DNA using the immunoSEQ Assay, a bias-controlled multiplex PCR. In the paper's pipeline: The number of nucleated cells in each sample was estimated from the amplification of reference gene primers within the assay. To quantify the absolute abundance of each unique TCRbeta CDR3 rearrangement, sequence reads were collapsed and filtered. For each sample, productive Simpson clonality was calculated by taking the square root of Simpson's diversity index across productive rearrangements. TCRdb holds this immuneACCESS table with in-frame rearrangements only. Some clones are missing; in checked studies, unresolved V genes explain under half, and the rest has no known cause. V, J and clone size are taken as reported in that table, and D and trimming were inferred from the DNA itself. A total of about 87,000 clones appear in this sample, more than 75% of them only once. The ten largest clonotypes hold 5.1% of the sample.

Each collaborating institution followed its own protocols to collect whole blood in K2EDTA tubes. For TCRbeta analysis, collaborator samples were shipped as frozen whole blood, as isolated PBMCs, or as DNA extracted from either sample type. Sequenced input: peripheral blood. This sequence uses TRBV5-1 and TRBJ1-3; a weak D assignment points to TRBD1 (5 bases agree). This clonotype was obtained from a man aged 35-49 years with acute or convalescent COVID-19. The DNA sequence is given as TGCGCCAGCAGCCCAGGGACTGACTATAGCTCTGGAAACACCATATATTTT. This is translated as CASSPGTDYSSGNTIYF.